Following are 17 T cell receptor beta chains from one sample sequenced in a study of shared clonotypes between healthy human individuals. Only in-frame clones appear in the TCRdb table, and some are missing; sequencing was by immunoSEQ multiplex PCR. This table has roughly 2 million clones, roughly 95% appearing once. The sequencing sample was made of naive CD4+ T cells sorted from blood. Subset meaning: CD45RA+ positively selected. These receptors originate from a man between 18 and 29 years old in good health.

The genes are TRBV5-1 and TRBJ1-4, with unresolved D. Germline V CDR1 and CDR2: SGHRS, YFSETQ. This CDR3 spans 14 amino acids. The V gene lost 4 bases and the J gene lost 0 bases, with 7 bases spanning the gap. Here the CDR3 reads CASSATATNEKLFF. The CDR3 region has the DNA TGCGCCAGCAGCGCGACGGCAACTAATGAAAAACTGTTTTTT.

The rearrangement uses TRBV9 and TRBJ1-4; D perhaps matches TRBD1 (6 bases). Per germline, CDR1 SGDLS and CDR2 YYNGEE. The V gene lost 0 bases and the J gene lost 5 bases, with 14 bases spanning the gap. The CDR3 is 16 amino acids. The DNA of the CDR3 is TGTGCCAGCAGCGTAGGGGCGAGGACAGCGAATGAAAAACTGTTTTTT. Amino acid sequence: CASSVGARTANEKLFF.

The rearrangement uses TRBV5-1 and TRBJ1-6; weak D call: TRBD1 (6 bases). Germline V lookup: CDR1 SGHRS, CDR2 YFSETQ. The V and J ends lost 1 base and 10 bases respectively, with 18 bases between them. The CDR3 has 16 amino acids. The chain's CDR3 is CASSLLPGARGSPLHF. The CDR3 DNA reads TGCGCCAGCAGCTTGCTACCAGGGGCGAGAGGCTCACCCCTCCACTTT. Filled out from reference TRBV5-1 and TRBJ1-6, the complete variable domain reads KAGVTQTPRYLIKTRGQQVTLSCSPISGHRSVSWYQQTPGQGLQFLFEYFSETQRNKGNFPGRFSGRQFSNSRSEMNVSTLELGDSALYLCASSLLPGARGSPLHFGNGTRLTVT.

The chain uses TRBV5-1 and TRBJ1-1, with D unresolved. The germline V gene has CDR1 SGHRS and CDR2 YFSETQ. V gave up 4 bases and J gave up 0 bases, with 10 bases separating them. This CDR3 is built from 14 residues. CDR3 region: CASSAQTLNTEAFF. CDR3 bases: TGCGCCAGCAGCGCACAGACCCTGAACACTGAAGCTTTCTTT.

The CDR3 loop is CASSMGASGLYEQYF. The CDR3 DNA is TGTGCCAGTAGTATGGGAGCTAGCGGACTGTACGAGCAGTACTTC. This chain joins TRBV19 and TRBJ2-7, with TRBD2 identical over 7 bases. The germline gives CDR1 LNHDA, CDR2 SQIVND (reference sequence). The trim removed 3 bases at V and 4 bases at J, leaving 9 bases unmatched. The CDR3 covers 15 residues.

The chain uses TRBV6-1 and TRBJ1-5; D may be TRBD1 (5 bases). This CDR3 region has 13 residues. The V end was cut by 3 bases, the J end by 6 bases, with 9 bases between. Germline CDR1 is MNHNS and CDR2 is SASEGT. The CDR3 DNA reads TGTGCCAGCAGTGACAGGGTGGGTCAGCCCCAGCATTTT. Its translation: CASSDRVGQPQHF.

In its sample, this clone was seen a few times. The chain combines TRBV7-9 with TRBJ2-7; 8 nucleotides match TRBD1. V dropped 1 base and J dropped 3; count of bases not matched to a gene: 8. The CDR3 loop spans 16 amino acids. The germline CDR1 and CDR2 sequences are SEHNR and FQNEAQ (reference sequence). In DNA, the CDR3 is TGTGCCAGCAGCTTAGTATCACAGGGGGTTTACTACGAGCAGTACTTC. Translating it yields CASSLVSQGVYYEQYF.

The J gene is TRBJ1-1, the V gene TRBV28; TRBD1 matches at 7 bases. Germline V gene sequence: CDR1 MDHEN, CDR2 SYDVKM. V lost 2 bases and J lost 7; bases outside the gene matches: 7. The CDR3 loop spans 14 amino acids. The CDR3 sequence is CASSLTGTAFEAFF. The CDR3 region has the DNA TGTGCCAGCAGTTTAACCGGGACAGCCTTTGAAGCTTTCTTT. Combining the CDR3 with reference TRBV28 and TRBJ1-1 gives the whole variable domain DVKVTQSSRYLVKRTGEKVFLECVQDMDHENMFWYRQDPGLGLRLIYFSYDVKMKEKGDIPEGYSVSREKKERFSLILESASTNQTSMYLCASSLTGTAFEAFFGQGTRLTVV.

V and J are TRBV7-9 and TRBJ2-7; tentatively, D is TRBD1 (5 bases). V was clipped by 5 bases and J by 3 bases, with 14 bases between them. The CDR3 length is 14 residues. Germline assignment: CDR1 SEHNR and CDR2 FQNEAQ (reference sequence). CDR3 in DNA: TGTGCCAGCAGCGATGACAGAACGGGCTACGAGCAGTACTTC. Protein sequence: CASSDDRTGYEQYF. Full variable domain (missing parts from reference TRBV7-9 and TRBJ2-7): DTGVSQNPRHKITKRGQNVTFRCDPISEHNRLYWYRQTLGQGPEFLTYFQNEAQLEKSRLLSDRFSAERPKGSFSTLEIQRTEQGDSAMYLCASSDDRTGYEQYFGPGTRLTVT.

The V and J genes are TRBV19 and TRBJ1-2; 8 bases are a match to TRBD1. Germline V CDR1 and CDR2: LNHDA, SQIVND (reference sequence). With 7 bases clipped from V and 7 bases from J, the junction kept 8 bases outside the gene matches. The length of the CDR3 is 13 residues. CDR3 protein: CASTLGQGRGYTF. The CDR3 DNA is TGTGCCAGTACCCTCGGACAGGGACGTGGCTACACCTTC.

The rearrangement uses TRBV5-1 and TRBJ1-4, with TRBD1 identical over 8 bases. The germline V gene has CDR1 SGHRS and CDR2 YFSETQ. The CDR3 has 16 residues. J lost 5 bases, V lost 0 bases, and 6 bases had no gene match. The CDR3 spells CASSLGRTGQNEKLFF. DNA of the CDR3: TGCGCCAGCAGCTTGGGACGGACAGGGCAGAATGAAAAACTGTTTTTT.

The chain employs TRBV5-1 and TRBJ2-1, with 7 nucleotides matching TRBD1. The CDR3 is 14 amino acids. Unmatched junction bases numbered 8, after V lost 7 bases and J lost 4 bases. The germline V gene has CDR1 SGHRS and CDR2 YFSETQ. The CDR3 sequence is CASAVGTEYNEQFF. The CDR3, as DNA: TGCGCCAGCGCGGTCGGGACAGAATACAATGAGCAGTTCTTC.

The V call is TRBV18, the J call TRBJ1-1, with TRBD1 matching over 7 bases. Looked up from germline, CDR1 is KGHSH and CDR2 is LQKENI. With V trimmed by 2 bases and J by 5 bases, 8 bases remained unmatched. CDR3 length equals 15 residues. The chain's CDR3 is CASSPLARGSTEAFF. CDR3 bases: TGTGCCAGCTCACCATTGGCCAGGGGGTCGACTGAAGCTTTCTTT.

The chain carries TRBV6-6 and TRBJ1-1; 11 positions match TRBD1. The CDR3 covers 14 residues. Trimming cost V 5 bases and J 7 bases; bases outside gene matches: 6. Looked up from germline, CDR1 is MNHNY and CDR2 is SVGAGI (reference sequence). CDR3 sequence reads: CASSRTGTGGEAFF. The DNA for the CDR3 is TGTGCCAGCAGTCGTACCGGGACAGGGGGTGAAGCTTTCTTT.

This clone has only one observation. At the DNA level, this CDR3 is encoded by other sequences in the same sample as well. CDR3 DNA sequence: TGTGCCAGCAGCCTAGGGGGACAGAGTTACGAGCAGTACTTC. It specifies CASSLGGQSYEQYF. This chain links TRBV11-2 with TRBJ2-7; 7 positions agree with TRBD1. The ends lost 5 bases at V and 4 bases at J; junction bases unmatched: 8. Per germline, CDR1 SGHAT and CDR2 FQNNGV. The length of the CDR3 is 14 residues.

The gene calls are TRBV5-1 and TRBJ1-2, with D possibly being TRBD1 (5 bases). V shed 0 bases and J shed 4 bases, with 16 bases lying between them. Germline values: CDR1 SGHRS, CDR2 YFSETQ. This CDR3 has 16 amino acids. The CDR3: CASSLAGQGPGYGYTF. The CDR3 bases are TGCGCCAGCAGCTTGGCTGGGCAGGGACCGGGCTATGGCTACACCTTC.

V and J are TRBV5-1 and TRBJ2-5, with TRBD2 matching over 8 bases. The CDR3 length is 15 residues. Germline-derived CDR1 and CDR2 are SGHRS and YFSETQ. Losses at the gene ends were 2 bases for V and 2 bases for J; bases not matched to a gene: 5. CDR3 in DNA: TGCGCCAGCAGCTTTAGCGGGGACCTACAAGAGACCCAGTACTTC. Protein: CASSFSGDLQETQYF.